This TCR beta chain was sequenced for a study of graft-versus-host responses after intestinal transplantation. Across the whole study: As for transplant type, recipients had multivisceral, liver-intestinal, or isolated intestinal grafts. Every recipient underwent anti-thymocyte globulin induction, then tacrolimus and steroids for roughly three years. Study conclusions and caveats: Peak circulating GvH clone levels tracked with early post-transplant HvG declines. Individuals who had graft-donor T cell macrochimerism had allografts that showed high graft-versus-host to host-versus-graft clonal ratios.

The method was immunoSEQ multiplex PCR; TCRdb's version includes in-frame clones alone and lacks a portion of them. Among 2,000 to 2,500 clones listed, around 93% were seen once. Germline assignment: CDR1 MNHEY and CDR2 SVGAGI. The CDR3 sequence is 13 residues long. Trimming at V came to 5 bases and at J to 9 bases, leaving 7 bases not matched to a gene. Details on this clone: Its antigen is currently unknown.

This specimen was PBMCs, taken around 19 days after intestinal transplant. This TCR was sampled from a human patient who received an intestinal transplant, so some T cells may come from the graft donor. V is TRBV6-5 and J is TRBJ1-2, with 9 bases lining up with TRBD1. The CDR3 DNA reads TGTGCCAGCAGTAAGGGACAGGGATGGAGCTACACCTTC. Amino acids: CASSKGQGWSYTF.